Sequencing of this T cell receptor beta chain was carried out in a study of blood T cell repertoires in COVID-19 (dated by TCRdb to between 2020 and 2021). Background on the whole study: The collaborator samples originated in the United States, Italy and Spain and spanned the acute and convalescent phases of COVID-19. The material from the prospective study consisted of cDNA or gDNA derived from T cells, B-cell-depleted T cells, or PBMCs. Deeply sampled blood TCRbeta repertoires from subjects exposed to, actively infected with, or recovered from COVID-19 were included in the dataset. Where available, HLA class I and class II types were taken from metadata supplied by the sample provider and were not determined by assay-based typing. Samples came from the ongoing ImmuneRACE study (first 160 participants) plus 1,254 subjects from 6 global collaborators. The repertoires were made available in a free public database intended to serve as a resource for research on the immune response to SARS-CoV-2. The sample metadata nearly always contained a de-identified subject ID, COVID-19 status, age in years and sex.

Participants in the prospective study were enrolled through a virtual design, were aged roughly 18 to 100 years, and lived in roughly 25 United States geographic areas. To assign participants to cohorts, the prospective study relied on clinical history that participants themselves reported in a screening survey and a study questionnaire. For ImmuneRACE Cohort 3, a participant was defined as recovered based on two consecutive negative NP/OP PCR tests, clearance by a healthcare professional, or resolution of symptoms. In the prospective study, whole blood, serum and a nasopharyngeal or oropharyngeal swab were collected from each participant by mobile phlebotomists. Participants in the prospective study had the option to provide additional blood draws and questionnaires over a roughly 2-month period. Blood samples from the prospective study were shipped frozen or at room temperature prior to DNA extraction.

The immunoSEQ Assay, a bias-controlled multiplex PCR, was used to amplify TCRbeta CDR3 regions from genomic DNA. The authors' analysis ran thus. The number of nucleated cells in each sample was estimated by amplification of reference gene primers within the assay. To quantify the absolute abundance of each unique TCRbeta CDR3 rearrangement, sequence reads were collapsed and filtered. For each sample, productive Simpson clonality was calculated as the square root of Simpson's diversity index across productive rearrangements. TCRdb's version of the immuneACCESS table is confined to in-frame rearrangements and falls short of the full clone set. An unresolved V gene accounts for under half of the shortfall where checked; the remainder is of unknown origin. D and trimming come from the DNA, and the V and J calls and clone size come from that table. This sample gives 360,000 or so clones in total; about 90% of them show up just once. The ten top clones hold 1.5% to 2% of the sample.

This clone came up a few times. Its antigen remains unidentified. No quality values exist for individual bases; no much larger clone is one base distant. Overall results and qualifications from the work: Clinical and demographic metadata were provided uncurated, with the amount varying by source and participant.

The CDR3 runs 15 amino acids, cysteine and phenylalanine included. Of all the DNA, just the CDR3 is kept, 45 bases in frame from base 1. Trimming removed 6 bases from V and 5 bases from J; the gene matches leave 9 bases unexplained. According to the germline V gene, CDR1 reads SNHLY and CDR2 reads FYNNEI. The chain employs TRBV2 and TRBJ1-5, and 8 bases in between align with TRBD1. The receptor comes from a woman aged 25 to 39 who had recovered from COVID-19. The specimen sequenced was PBMCs or T cells enriched from blood (not recorded which). The encoded CDR3 is CASRPTQGADQPQHF. The sequenced DNA: TGTGCCAGCAGACCCACGCAGGGGGCGGATCAGCCCCAGCATTTT.